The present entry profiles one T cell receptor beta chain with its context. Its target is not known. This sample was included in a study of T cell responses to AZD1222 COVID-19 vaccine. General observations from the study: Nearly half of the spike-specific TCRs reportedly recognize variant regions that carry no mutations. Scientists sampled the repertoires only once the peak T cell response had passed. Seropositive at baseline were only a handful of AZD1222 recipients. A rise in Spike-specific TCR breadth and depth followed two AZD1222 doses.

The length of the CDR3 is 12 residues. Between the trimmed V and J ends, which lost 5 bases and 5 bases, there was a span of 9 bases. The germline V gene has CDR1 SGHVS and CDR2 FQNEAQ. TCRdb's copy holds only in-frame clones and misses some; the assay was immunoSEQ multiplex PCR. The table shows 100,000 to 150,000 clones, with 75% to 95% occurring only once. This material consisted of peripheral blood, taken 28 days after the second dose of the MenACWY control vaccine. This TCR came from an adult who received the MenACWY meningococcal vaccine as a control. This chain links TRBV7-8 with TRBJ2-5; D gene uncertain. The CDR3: CASSPQQETQYF. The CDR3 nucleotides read TGTGCCAGCAGCCCCCAGCAGGAGACCCAGTACTTC.